This T cell receptor (beta chain) was recovered during a study of post-analysis software for immune sequencing data. The study's findings and limits: The normalized Chao1 diversity of multiple sclerosis patients was significantly lower than that of controls.

Presence of unique molecular identifiers characterized the TCR beta cDNA libraries. Once roughly 1 to 10 million T cells were used, hundreds of thousands of cDNA molecules resulted. From the PCR reads, TCRdb called clonotypes with MiXCR, one entry per CDR3 protein. Here the sample spans 800,000 to 950,000 distinct CDR3 sequences, 53% being singletons. Only a few counts were recorded for this clonotype. Its antigen is unknown. The receptor's source is a girl aged 10-17 years with multiple sclerosis. The specimen was blood.

Here the CDR3 reads CASSLFPRTVQETQYF. The CDR3 DNA sequence: TGTGCCAGCAGCTTATTTCCCAGGACAGTCCAAGAGACCCAGTACTTC. The chain couples TRBV7-2 to TRBJ2-5, with D perhaps matching TRBD1 (6 bases). Trimming cost V 2 bases and J 1 base, with 14 bases left between them. The CDR3 sequence is 16 residues long. Germline CDR1 is SGHTA and CDR2 is FQGNSA.